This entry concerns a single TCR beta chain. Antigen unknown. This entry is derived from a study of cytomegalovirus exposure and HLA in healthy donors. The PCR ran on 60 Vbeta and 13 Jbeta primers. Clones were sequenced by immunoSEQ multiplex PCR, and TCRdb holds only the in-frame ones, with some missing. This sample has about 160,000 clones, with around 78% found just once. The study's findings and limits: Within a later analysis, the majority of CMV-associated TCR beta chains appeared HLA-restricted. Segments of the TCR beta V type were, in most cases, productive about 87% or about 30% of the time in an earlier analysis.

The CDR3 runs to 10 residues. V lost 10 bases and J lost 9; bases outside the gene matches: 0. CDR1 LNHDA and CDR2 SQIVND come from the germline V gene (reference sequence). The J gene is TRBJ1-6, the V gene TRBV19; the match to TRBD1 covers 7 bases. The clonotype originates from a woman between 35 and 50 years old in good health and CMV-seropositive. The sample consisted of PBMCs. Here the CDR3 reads CANRGSPLHF. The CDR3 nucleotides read TGTGCCAACAGGGGTTCACCCCTCCACTTT.